Detailed here is one TCR beta chain. Its target is unknown. Total RNA was extracted at no less than 6 micrograms per sample. This record belongs to a study of blood T cells in healthy people across ages. Findings and caveats of the study: A strong correlation was seen between TCR beta diversity and naive T cell percentage. Using unsorted PBMCs precluded a conclusive naive versus antigen-experienced comparison.

Primed by a sample-barcoded 5' primer and a J-beta primer mix, a second PCR proceeded for 7 to 11 cycles. Every single cDNA molecule received a tag from a template-switch adaptor with 12 random nucleotides. TCRdb called the 5' RACE reads again in MiXCR, with one record for every CDR3 protein. The sample includes around 1,500,000 distinct CDR3 sequences, approximately 42% of them seen just once. V lost 1 base and J lost 11, with 20 bases in between. The CDR3 has 15 residues. CDR1 is MNHEY and CDR2 is SMNVEV in the germline V gene (reference sequence). This TCR derives from a young woman in good health. Sequences were obtained from blood. V gene TRBV27 combines with J gene TRBJ2-5; TRBD1 is a possible D gene (6 bases). CDR3 amino acids: CASSLYRVNLGEQYF. CDR3 nucleotides: TGTGCCAGCAGTTTATACAGGGTAAATTTGGGGGAGCAGTACTTC.